This T cell receptor beta chain is from a study of T-cell reconstitution after alpha-beta-depleted transplantation in children. This clonotype was found many times. Its antigen is not identified. Unique molecular identifiers were incorporated into the prepared TCRbeta library. TCRdb used MiXCR to reprocess the PCR reads, holding one entry per CDR3 protein. In the table there are 200,000 to 250,000 distinct CDR3 sequences, about a tenth of which are singletons. Whole-study results and caveats: When one year had passed after transplant, most T-cell counts and diversity came from newly produced T cells. The high TCRbeta diversity at day 60 in some patients came from surviving recipient T cells and thymic progenitors. Expanded graft clones, several hundred of them, were reportedly the source of alpha-beta T cells about two months after transplant.

The receptor was isolated from a child younger than two with acute myeloid leukemia, due to receive a stem cell transplant. The sample in question was PBMCs, obtained before TCRalphabeta/CD19-depleted stem cell transplant.

CDR3 coding DNA: TGTGCCAGCTCGGACAGCTCCTACGAGCAGTACTTC. It translates to CASSDSSYEQYF. The genes are TRBV11-3 and TRBJ2-7; possibly TRBD1 for D (6 bases). CDR1 and CDR2 (germline): SGHNT, YENEEA. The length of the CDR3 is 12 residues. The V and J ends lost 8 bases and 0 bases respectively, with 8 bases between them. The whole variable domain, remainder taken from reference TRBV11-3 and TRBJ2-7, is EAGVVQSPRYKIIEKKQPVAFWCNPISGHNTLYWYLQNLGQGPELLIRYENEEAVDDSQLPKDRFSAERLKGVDSTLKIQPAELGDSAVYLCASSDSSYEQYFGPGTRLTVT.